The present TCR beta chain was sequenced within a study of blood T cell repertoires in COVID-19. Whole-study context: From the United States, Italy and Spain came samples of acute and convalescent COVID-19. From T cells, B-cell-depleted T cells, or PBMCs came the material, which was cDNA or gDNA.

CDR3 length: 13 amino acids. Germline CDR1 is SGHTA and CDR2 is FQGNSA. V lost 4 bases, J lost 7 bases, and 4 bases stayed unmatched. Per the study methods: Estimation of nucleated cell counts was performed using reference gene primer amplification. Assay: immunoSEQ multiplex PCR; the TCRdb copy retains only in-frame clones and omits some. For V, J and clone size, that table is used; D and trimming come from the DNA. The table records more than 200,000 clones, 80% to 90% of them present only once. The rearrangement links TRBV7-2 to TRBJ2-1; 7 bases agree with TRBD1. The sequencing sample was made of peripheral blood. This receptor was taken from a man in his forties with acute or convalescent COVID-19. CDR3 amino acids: CASSSTRGNEQFF. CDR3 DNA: TGTGCCAGCAGCTCCACCAGGGGGAATGAGCAGTTCTTC.